This T cell receptor beta chain was sequenced during a study of memory CD4+ T cells and cytomegalovirus serostatus. Produced via immunoSEQ multiplex PCR; TCRdb's table is partial and in-frame only. The top ten hold 0.79% of the sample, which has 40,000 to 45,000 clones, roughly 80% seen once. Germline V gene sequence: CDR1 SNHLY, CDR2 FYNNEI. With V trimmed by 4 bases and J by 8 bases, 8 bases remained unmatched. The CDR3 sequence is 15 residues long. This clone was found a few times. Single viable CD3+CD4+CD8-CD45RO+ cells were sorted as the memory CD4+ T cells. The sequencing input was memory CD4+ T cells from blood. The clonotype originates from an adult in good health and CMV-seronegative. The chain employs TRBV2 and TRBJ2-1; 10 bases map to TRBD2. This CDR3 reads CASSASGGSFDEQFF. CDR3 coding DNA: TGTGCCAGCAGTGCTAGCGGGGGCTCATTCGATGAGCAGTTCTTC.